This TCR beta chain was sequenced for a study of shared clonotypes between healthy human individuals. Looking at the study overall: Three CD4 naive, three CD4 memory, two CD8 naive and one CD8 memory plate were used per donor.

General study results and limits: Non-shared clonotypes displayed generation probabilities falling below those of clonotypes present in all four donors. Roughly 5% of naive CD4 clonotypes were common to a few donors.

The germline CDR1 and CDR2 sequences are MNHEY and SVGAGI. Between the trimmed V and J ends, which lost 6 bases and 3 bases, there was a span of 14 bases. The CDR3 totals 14 residues. TCRdb's table, derived via immunoSEQ multiplex PCR, lists solely in-frame clones and lacks some. The table lists some 1 million clones, roughly 75% of them singletons. On this clone itself: Its target is not known.

The receptor was derived from a man younger than 30 in good health. The chain has TRBV6-5 and TRBJ1-2, with a tentative D call TRBD1 (6 bases). Material: memory CD4+ T cells sorted from blood. The subset was: CD45RA-negative fraction. Written as DNA, the CDR3 is TGTGCCAGCAGGGCCGGGGGCTCTTACTATGGCTACACCTTC. Its protein product is CASRAGGSYYGYTF.